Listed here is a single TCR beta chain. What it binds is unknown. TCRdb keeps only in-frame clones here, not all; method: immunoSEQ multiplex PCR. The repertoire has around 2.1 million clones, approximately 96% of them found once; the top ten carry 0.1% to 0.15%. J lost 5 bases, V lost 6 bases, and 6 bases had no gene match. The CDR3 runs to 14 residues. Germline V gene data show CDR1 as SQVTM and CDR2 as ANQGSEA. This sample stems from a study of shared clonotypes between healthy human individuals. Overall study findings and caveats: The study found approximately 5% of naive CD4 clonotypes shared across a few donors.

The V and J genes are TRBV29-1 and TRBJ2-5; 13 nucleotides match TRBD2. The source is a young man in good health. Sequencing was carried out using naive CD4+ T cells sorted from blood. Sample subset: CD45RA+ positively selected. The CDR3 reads CSVAGTSGTETQYF. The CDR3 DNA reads TGCAGCGTCGCCGGGACTAGCGGGACGGAGACCCAGTACTTC.